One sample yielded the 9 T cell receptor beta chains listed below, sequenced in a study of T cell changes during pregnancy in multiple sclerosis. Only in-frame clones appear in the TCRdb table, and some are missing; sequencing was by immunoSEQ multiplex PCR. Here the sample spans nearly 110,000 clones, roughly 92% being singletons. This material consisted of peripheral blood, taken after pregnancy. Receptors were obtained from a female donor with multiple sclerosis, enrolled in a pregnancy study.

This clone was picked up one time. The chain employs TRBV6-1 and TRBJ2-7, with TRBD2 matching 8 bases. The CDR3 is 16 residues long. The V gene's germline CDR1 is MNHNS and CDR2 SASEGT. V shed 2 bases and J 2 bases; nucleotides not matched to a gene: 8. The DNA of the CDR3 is TGTGCCAGCAGTGAAATTAAGGCGGGGGGACCCTACGAGCAGTACTTC. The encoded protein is CASSEIKAGGPYEQYF.

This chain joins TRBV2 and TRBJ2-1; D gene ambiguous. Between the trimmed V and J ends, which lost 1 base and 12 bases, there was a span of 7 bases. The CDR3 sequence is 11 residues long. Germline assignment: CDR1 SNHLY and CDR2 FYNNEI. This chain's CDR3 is CASSEGVAQFF. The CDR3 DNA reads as TGTGCCAGCAGTGAAGGAGTAGCGCAGTTCTTC.

CDR3 bases: TGCGCCAGCAGCTTACAGATGGGCACTGAAGCTTTCTTT. Protein product: CASSLQMGTEAFF. This chain links TRBV5-1 with TRBJ1-1; D unresolved. Germline CDR1 SGHRS, CDR2 YFSETQ. The CDR3 covers 13 residues. The V gene lost 2 bases and the J gene lost 4 bases, with 9 bases spanning the gap.

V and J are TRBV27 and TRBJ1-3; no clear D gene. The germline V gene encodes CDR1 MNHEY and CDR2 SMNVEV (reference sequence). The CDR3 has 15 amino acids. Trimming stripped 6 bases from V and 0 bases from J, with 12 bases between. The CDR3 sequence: CASRPDGSSGNTIYF. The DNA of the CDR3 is TGTGCCAGCAGACCCGACGGGAGCTCTGGAAACACCATATATTTT.

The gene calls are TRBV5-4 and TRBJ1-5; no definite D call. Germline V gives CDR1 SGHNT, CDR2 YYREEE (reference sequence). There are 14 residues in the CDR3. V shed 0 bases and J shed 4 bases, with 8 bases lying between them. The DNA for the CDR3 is TGTGCCAGCAGCTTGGGAGTTGCTAATCAGCCCCAGCATTTT. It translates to CASSLGVANQPQHF.

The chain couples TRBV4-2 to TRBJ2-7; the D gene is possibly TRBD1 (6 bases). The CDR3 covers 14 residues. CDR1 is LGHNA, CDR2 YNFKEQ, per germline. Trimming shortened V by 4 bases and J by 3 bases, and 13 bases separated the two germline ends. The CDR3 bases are TGTGCCAGCAGCCCCACCGACAGGAACTACGAGCAGTACTTC. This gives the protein CASSPTDRNYEQYF.

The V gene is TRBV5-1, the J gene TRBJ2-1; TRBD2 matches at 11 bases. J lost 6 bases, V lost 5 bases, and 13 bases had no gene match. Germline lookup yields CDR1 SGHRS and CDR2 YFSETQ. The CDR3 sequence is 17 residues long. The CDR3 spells CASSTGFGTSGPNEQFF. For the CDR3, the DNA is TGCGCCAGCAGTACCGGGTTCGGGACTAGCGGCCCCAATGAGCAGTTCTTC.

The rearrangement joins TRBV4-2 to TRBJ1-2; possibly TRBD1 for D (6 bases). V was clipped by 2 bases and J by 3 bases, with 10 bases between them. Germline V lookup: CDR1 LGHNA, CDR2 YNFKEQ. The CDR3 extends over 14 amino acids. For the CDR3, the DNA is TGTGCCAGCAGCCAACAGGGGTCCTACTATGGCTACACCTTC. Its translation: CASSQQGSYYGYTF.

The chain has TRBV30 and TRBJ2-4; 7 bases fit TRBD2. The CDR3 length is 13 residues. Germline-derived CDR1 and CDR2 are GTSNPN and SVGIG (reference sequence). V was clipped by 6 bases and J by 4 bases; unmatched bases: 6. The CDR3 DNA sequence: TGTGCCTGCCGGGGGGACGGTAAAAACATTCAGTACTTC. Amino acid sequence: CACRGDGKNIQYF. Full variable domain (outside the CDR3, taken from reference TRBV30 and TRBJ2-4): SQTIHQWPATLVQPVGSPLSLECTVEGTSNPNLYWYRQAAGRGLQLLFYSVGIGQISSEVPQNLSASRPQDRQFILSSKKLLLSDSGFYLCACRGDGKNIQYFGAGTRLSVL.